This is a list of T cell receptor beta chains from one sample in a study of Ad26.COV2.S vaccination and SARS-CoV-2 variants. Generated by immunoSEQ multiplex PCR, the TCRdb table keeps only in-frame clones and is missing some. The sample lists about 420,000 clones; 88% were seen once. The sequences come from peripheral blood, collected in a trial of Ad26.COV2.S vaccine versus placebo. Receptor source: a person aged 18-65 years who received the Ad26.COV2.S COVID-19 vaccine or a placebo. Both conserved end residues are part of each CDR3. D genes are given only for firm matches. Clone size is stated in some rows and not others, as once, few, many or a class when expanded.

TRBV9	-	-	TRBJ2-7	15	TGTGCCAGCAGCGTCAGGACCGAACCTTCGGGCGAGCAGTACTTC	CASSVRTEPSGEQYF
TRBV4-3	-	-	TRBJ2-1	16	TGCGCCAGCAGCCAAGATCTAAGACTCCTTCGCGATGAGCAGTTCTTC	CASSQDLRLLRDEQFF
TRBV20-1	-	few	TRBJ1-1	11	TGCCATTGTCCAACGAACACTGAAGCTTTCTTT	CHCPTNTEAFF
TRBV2	-	-	TRBJ2-1	14	TGTGCCAGCAGGACAGGACGCCGGTTGGATGAGCAGTTCTTC	CASRTGRRLDEQFF
TRBV28	TRBD1	once	TRBJ1-6	14	TGTGCCAGCAGAGACAGGGATCAAAATTCACCCCTCCACTTT	CASRDRDQNSPLHF
TRBV6-2/TRBV6-3	-	-	TRBJ2-4	15	TGTGCCAGCAGTTACTCACCGGTAGCCAAAAACATTCAGTACTTC	CASSYSPVAKNIQYF
TRBV28	-	-	TRBJ2-3	16	TGTGCCAGCAGTTTACAACTTGGCCCCACACCAGATACGCAGTATTTT	CASSLQLGPTPDTQYF
TRBV7-2	TRBD1	-	TRBJ2-2	16	TGTGCCAGCACCCGGACAGGGGGTACGAACACCGGGGAGCTGTTTTTT	CASTRTGGTNTGELFF
TRBV6-5	TRBD1	-	TRBJ2-3	14	TGTGCCAGCTCCCGACAGGGTATGGCAGATACGCAGTATTTT	CASSRQGMADTQYF
TRBV5-4	-	-	TRBJ1-2	15	TGTGCCAGCAGCTTGAGACCTCCATCGGACTATGGCTACACCTTC	CASSLRPPSDYGYTF
TRBV5-6	-	-	TRBJ2-7	12	TGTGCCAGCAGCTTGGGTACAGCTGAGCAGTACTTC	CASSLGTAEQYF
TRBV11-3	-	-	TRBJ1-2	14	TGTGCCAGCAGCTTACAGGGTCCTTTAGGAGGCTACACCTTC	CASSLQGPLGGYTF
TRBV6-6	-	-	TRBJ1-1	13	TGTGCCAGCAGTTACTCCGGGGCGTGGGAAGCTTTCTTT	CASSYSGAWEAFF
TRBV7-2	TRBD1	-	TRBJ2-7	13	TGTGCCAGCAGCTGGACAGGATCCTACGAGCAGTACTTC	CASSWTGSYEQYF
TRBV4-2	TRBD1	-	TRBJ1-2	14	TGTGCCAGCAGCCGTGTTGCAGGGGGGGATGGCTACACCTTC	CASSRVAGGDGYTF
TRBV7-2	TRBD1	-	TRBJ2-7	15	TGTGCCAGCAGCCTGACTCGGACAGGGGCCAACGAGCAGTACTTC	CASSLTRTGANEQYF
TRBV20-1	-	-	TRBJ2-1	11	TGCAGTGCTAGTGGGGACAATGAGCAGTTCTTC	CSASGDNEQFF
TRBV7-9	-	-	TRBJ2-2	16	TGTGCCAGCAGCTTATTCAGGACAACGAACACCGGGGAGCTGTTTTTT	CASSLFRTTNTGELFF
TRBV4-3	TRBD1	-	TRBJ1-1	19	TGCGCCAGCAGCCGTTTAGCAGTCCGGGACAGGGATGAGAACACTGAAGCTTTCTTT	CASSRLAVRDRDENTEAFF
TRBV28	-	-	TRBJ2-1	14	TGTGCCAGCTTCTCCGGTGGGGGGCATAATGAGCAGTTCTTC	CASFSGGGHNEQFF
TRBV28	-	few	TRBJ1-2	14	TGTGCCAGCAGTTTACTATCCAGCAACTATGGCTACACCTTC	CASSLLSSNYGYTF
TRBV28	-	-	TRBJ2-7	12	TGTGCCAGCAGTTCTGACTCCTACGAGCAGTACTTC	CASSSDSYEQYF
TRBV4-1	TRBD2	-	TRBJ2-1	16	TGCGCCAGCAGCCAAGGGCTAGCGGGGGGGCAGGATGAGCAGTTCTTC	CASSQGLAGGQDEQFF
TRBV19	-	-	TRBJ1-1	14	TGTGCCAGTAGTATAGGGAGCTGGAACACTGAAGCTTTCTTT	CASSIGSWNTEAFF
TRBV7-8	-	-	TRBJ1-1	14	TGTGCCAGCAGCTTTCCTCCGGGGCGTACTGAAGCTTTCTTT	CASSFPPGRTEAFF
TRBV3-1/TRBV3-2	-	-	TRBJ1-6	14	TGTGCCAGCAGCCAAGGGGGTTTGTTGCGCTATCTCCACTTT	CASSQGGLLRYLHF
TRBV11-1	-	-	TRBJ1-1	15	TGTGCCAGCAGCCCGGGTAAGACACTGAACACTGAAGCTTTCTTT	CASSPGKTLNTEAFF
TRBV30	TRBD1	-	TRBJ1-2	11	TGTGCTGCTGACAGGGGTAATGGCTACACCTTC	CAADRGNGYTF
TRBV7-6	-	-	TRBJ2-3	15	TGTGCCAGCAGCTTAGCGGGAGGCTCACCAGATACGCAGTATTTT	CASSLAGGSPDTQYF